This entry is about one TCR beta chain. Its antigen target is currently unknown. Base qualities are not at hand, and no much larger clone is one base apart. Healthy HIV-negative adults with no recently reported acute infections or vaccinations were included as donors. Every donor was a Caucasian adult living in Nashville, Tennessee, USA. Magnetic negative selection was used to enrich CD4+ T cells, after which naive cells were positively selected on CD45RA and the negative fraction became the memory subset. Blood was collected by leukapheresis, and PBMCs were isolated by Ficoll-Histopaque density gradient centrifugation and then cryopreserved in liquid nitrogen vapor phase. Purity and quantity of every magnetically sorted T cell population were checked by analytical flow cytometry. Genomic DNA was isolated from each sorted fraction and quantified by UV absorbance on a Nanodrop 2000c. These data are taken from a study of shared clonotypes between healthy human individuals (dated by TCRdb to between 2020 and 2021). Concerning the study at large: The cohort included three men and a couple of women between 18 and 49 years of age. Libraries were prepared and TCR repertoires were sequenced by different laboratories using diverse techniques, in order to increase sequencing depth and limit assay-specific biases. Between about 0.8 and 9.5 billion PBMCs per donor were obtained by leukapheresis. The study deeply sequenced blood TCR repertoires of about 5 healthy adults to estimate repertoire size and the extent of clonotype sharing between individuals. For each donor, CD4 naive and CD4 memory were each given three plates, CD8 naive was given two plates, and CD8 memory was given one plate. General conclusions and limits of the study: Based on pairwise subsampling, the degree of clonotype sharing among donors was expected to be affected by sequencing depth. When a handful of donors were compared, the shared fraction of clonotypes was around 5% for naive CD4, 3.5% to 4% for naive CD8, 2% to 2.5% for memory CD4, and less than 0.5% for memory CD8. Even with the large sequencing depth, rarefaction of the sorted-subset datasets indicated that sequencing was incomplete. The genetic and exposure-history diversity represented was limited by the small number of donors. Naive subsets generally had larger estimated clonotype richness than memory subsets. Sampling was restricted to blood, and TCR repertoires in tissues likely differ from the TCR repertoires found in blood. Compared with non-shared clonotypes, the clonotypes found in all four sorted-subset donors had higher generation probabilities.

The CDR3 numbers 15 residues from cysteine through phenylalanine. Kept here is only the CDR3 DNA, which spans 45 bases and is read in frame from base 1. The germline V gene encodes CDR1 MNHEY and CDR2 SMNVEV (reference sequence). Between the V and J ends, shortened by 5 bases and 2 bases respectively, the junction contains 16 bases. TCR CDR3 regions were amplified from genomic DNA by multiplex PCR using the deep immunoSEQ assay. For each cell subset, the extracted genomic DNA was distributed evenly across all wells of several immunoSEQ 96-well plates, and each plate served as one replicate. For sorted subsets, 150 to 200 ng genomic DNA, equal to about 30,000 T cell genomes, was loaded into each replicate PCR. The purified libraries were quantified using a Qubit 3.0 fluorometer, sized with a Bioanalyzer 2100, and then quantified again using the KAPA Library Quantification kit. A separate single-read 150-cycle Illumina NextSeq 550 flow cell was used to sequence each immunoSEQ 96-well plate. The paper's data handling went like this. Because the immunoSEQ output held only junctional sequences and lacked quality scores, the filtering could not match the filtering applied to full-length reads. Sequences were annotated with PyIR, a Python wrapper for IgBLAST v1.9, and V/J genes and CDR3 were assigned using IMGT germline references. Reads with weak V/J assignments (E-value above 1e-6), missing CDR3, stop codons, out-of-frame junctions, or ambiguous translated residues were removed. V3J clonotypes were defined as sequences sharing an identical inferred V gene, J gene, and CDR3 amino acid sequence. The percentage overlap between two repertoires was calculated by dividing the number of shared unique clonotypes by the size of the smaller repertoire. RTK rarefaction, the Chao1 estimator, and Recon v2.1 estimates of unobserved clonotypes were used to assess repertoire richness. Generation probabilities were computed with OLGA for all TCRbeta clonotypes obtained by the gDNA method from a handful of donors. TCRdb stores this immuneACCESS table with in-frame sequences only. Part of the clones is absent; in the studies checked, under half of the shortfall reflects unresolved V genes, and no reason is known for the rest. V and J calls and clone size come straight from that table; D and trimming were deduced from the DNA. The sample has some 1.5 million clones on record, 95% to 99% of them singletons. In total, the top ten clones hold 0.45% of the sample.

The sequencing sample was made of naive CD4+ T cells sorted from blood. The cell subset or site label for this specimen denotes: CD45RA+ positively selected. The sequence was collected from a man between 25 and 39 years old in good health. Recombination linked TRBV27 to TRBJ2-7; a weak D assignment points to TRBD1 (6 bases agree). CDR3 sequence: CASSPRTVPAYEQYF. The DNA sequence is TGTGCCAGCAGTCCCAGGACAGTTCCGGCCTACGAGCAGTACTTC.